Listed here are 3 T cell receptor beta chains from one sample, sequenced in a study of T cell changes during pregnancy in multiple sclerosis. The assay was immunoSEQ multiplex PCR, and TCRdb's table has in-frame clones only and misses some. The sample carries approximately 38,000 clones, around 90% recorded once. Sequenced here: CD8+ T cells from peripheral blood mononuclear cells, sampled in the third trimester of pregnancy. Every receptor here comes from a female donor with multiple sclerosis, enrolled in a pregnancy study.

V usage is TRBV29-1 and J usage is TRBJ2-1; 9 positions agree with TRBD2. The germline gives CDR1 SQVTM, CDR2 ANQGSEA. V trimming: 5 bases; J trimming: 9 bases; junction bases outside the gene matches: 8. The CDR3 spans 13 residues. Here the CDR3 DNA reads TGCAGCGTTTCGGGACTAGCCTCCTCTGAGCAGTTCTTC. This gives the protein CSVSGLASSEQFF.

The chain recombines TRBV9 with TRBJ2-3; TRBD2 might be the D (5 bases). V gave up 2 bases and J gave up 2 bases, with 12 bases separating them. The length of the CDR3 is 15 residues. CDR1 SGDLS and CDR2 YYNGEE come from the germline V gene. CDR3 coding DNA: TGTGCCAGCAGCGTGCAAGGGAGAATCACAGATACGCAGTATTTT. The encoded protein is CASSVQGRITDTQYF.

A note on this clone: Distinct nucleotide sequences in the sample also encode this CDR3. The rearrangement joins TRBV4-3 to TRBJ2-7; D is unclear. The CDR3 covers 13 residues. Germline-derived CDR1 and CDR2 are LGHNA and YSLEER. Trimming removed 0 bases at V and 3 bases at J, with 6 bases between. The CDR3 DNA follows: TGCGCCAGCAGCCAAGATCTCAGCTACGAGCAGTACTTC. Its translation is CASSQDLSYEQYF.